Shown below are 4 T cell receptor beta chains from a single sample sequenced in a study of beta chain features in type 1 diabetes. Study outcomes and limitations: Within each of all four CD4+ subsets, Type 1 diabetes patients had TCRB CDR3s that were moderately but significantly shorter.

Their cognate antigens are unknown. Since all of the isolated RNA was reverse transcribed, expressed TCRB transcripts were what got sequenced. Clones were sequenced by immunoSEQ multiplex PCR, and TCRdb holds only the in-frame ones, with some missing. The sample records 50,000 or so clones, 42% being singletons. The sequenced sample was Tregs from blood. The receptors here all came from a man aged 30 to 45 with type 1 diabetes.

The chain's CDR3 is CASLRTAMNTEAFF. CDR3 in DNA: TGTGCCAGCCTAAGGACAGCCATGAACACTGAAGCTTTCTTT. The rearrangement uses TRBV19 and TRBJ1-1; D is perhaps TRBD1 (6 bases). Trimming pared 9 bases from V and 0 bases from J, leaving 14 bases between. The CDR3 runs 14 residues. The V gene's germline CDR1 is LNHDA and CDR2 SQIVND (reference sequence).

Judged by abundance, this clone is medium-sized. V and J are TRBV5-1 and TRBJ2-5, with TRBD2 matching over 11 bases. The length of the CDR3 is 15 residues. CDR1 and CDR2 from the germline V gene are SGHRS and YFSETQ. Trimming took 4 bases from V and 1 from J; bases not matched to a gene: 3. The DNA of the CDR3 is TGCGCCAGCAGCCTTAGCGGGAGGGTCCAAGAGACCCAGTACTTC. Protein product: CASSLSGRVQETQYF.

This sequence joins TRBV28 and TRBJ2-6, with D possibly matching TRBD2 (6 bases). The CDR3 is 16 amino acids. V lost 3 bases to trimming and J lost 0 bases, with 9 bases between them. In germline, CDR1 is MDHEN, CDR2 SYDVKM. The CDR3: CASSFAGNSGANVLTF. CDR3 in DNA: TGTGCCAGCAGTTTCGCGGGGAACTCTGGGGCCAACGTCCTGACTTTC.

Sample share makes this clone medium-sized. The V gene is TRBV6-6, the J gene TRBJ1-2; 8 nucleotides line up with TRBD1. V lost 0 bases and J lost 8; bases outside the gene matches: 8. From germline, CDR1 is MNHNY and CDR2 SVGAGI (reference sequence). The CDR3 length is 15 residues. As DNA, the CDR3 is TGTGCCAGCAGTTACTCGAAGACAGGGGTCGGAGGCTACACCTTC. Amino acids: CASSYSKTGVGGYTF.